Below, 17 T cell receptor beta chains from the same sample are listed, as sequenced in a study of blood T cell repertoires in COVID-19. The table came from immunoSEQ multiplex PCR; TCRdb's copy has only in-frame clones and leaves some out. Here the sample spans about 260,000 clones, more than 80% being singletons. The sample comprised peripheral blood. These receptors all come from a woman in her forties with acute or convalescent COVID-19.

This clone was detected ten times or more. V usage is TRBV9 and J usage is TRBJ2-5, with D tentatively TRBD2 (6 bases). This CDR3 has 15 residues. Between the trimmed V and J ends, which lost 4 bases and 5 bases, there was a span of 18 bases. The V gene's germline CDR1 is SGDLS and CDR2 YYNGEE. The CDR3 DNA follows: TGTGCCAGCAGCCCACCTAGGAGGGGCGTGGAGACCCAGTACTTC. Encoded protein: CASSPPRRGVETQYF.

This sequence joins TRBV7-8 and TRBJ2-2, with D possibly matching TRBD1 (5 bases). V lost 6 bases to trimming and J lost 4 bases, with 18 bases between them. CDR1 is SGHVS, CDR2 FQNEAQ, per germline. The CDR3 spans 16 residues. The CDR3 region is CASRLVGAWGTGELFF. The CDR3 nucleotides are TGTGCCAGCAGACTTGTAGGGGCGTGGGGCACCGGGGAGCTGTTTTTT.

The chain has TRBV5-5 and TRBJ1-6; D is ambiguous. V was clipped by 4 bases and J by 7 bases, with 18 bases between them. Per the germline V gene, CDR1 is SGHKS and CDR2 is YYEKEE (reference sequence). This CDR3 is built from 16 residues. This chain's CDR3 is CASSPRPRFENSPLHF. CDR3 nucleotide sequence: TGTGCCAGCAGCCCACGACCGAGGTTTGAGAATTCACCCCTCCACTTT.

The chain combines TRBV2 with TRBJ2-7, with TRBD1 matching 8 bases. V shed 2 bases, J shed 4 bases, and the junction held 4 bases outside the gene matches. CDR1 and CDR2 from the germline V gene are SNHLY and FYNNEI. This CDR3 is 14 amino acids long. The CDR3 protein is CASSERQGWYEQYV. CDR3 DNA sequence: TGTGCCAGCAGTGAACGACAGGGGTGGTACGAGCAGTACGTC.

The V gene is TRBV6-1, the J gene TRBJ1-5; D may be TRBD1 (5 bases). The CDR3 runs to 15 residues. With 2 bases removed from V and 4 bases from J, the gap between germline ends came to 12 bases. Germline CDR1 reads MNHNS; CDR2 reads SASEGT. The CDR3 region is CASSESSGPNQPQHF. As DNA, the CDR3 is TGTGCCAGCAGTGAAAGCTCAGGGCCAAATCAGCCCCAGCATTTT.

Judged by abundance, this clone is medium-sized. The J gene is TRBJ2-2, the V gene TRBV9; 8 bases line up with TRBD2. Losses at the gene ends were 3 bases for V and 0 bases for J; bases not matched to a gene: 10. The CDR3 consists of 18 residues. From germline, CDR1 is SGDLS and CDR2 YYNGEE. CDR3 coding DNA: TGTGCCAGCAGCGCCCGTCCGGCGGGGGGAACGAACACCGGGGAGCTGTTTTTT. Translated: CASSARPAGGTNTGELFF.

V and J are TRBV19 and TRBJ1-5; D is uncertain. V lost 4 bases to trimming and J lost 9 bases, with 19 bases between them. The CDR3 is made up of 15 amino acids. CDR1 and CDR2 (germline): LNHDA, SQIVND (reference sequence). CDR3 in DNA: TGTGCCAGTAGTAATTCTGTTTCCCCGATCGGGCCCCAGCATTTT. Translating it yields CASSNSVSPIGPQHF. Complete variable domain (other parts from reference TRBV19 and TRBJ1-5): DGGITQSPKYLFRKEGQNVTLSCEQNLNHDAMYWYRQDPGQGLRLIYYSQIVNDFQKGDIAEGYSVSREKKESFPLTVTSAQKNPTAFYLCASSNSVSPIGPQHFGDGTRLSIL.

The V and J genes are TRBV30 and TRBJ1-6; D gene uncertain. CDR3 length equals 12 residues. CDR1 and CDR2 from the germline V gene are GTSNPN and SVGIG (reference sequence). V was pared by 3 bases and J by 7 bases, with 7 bases between. CDR3 region: CAWSPTNSPLHF. The CDR3 DNA reads TGTGCCTGGAGCCCTACGAATTCACCCCTCCACTTT.

This CDR3 is CASSLPLAGVEETQYF. Here the CDR3 DNA reads TGCGCCAGCAGCTTGCCCTTAGCGGGGGTAGAAGAGACCCAGTACTTC. V gene TRBV5-1 combines with J gene TRBJ2-5, with 9 positions matching TRBD2. The germline CDR1 and CDR2 sequences are SGHRS and YFSETQ. The CDR3 is 16 residues long. V lost 1 base to trimming and J lost 3 bases; unmatched junction nucleotides: 7.

The chain recombines TRBV5-1 with TRBJ1-6; weak D call: TRBD1 (5 bases). CDR3 length equals 14 residues. With 0 bases removed from V and 5 bases from J, the gap between germline ends came to 6 bases. Germline V gene lookup returns CDR1 SGHRS and CDR2 YFSETQ. The CDR3 DNA is TGCGCCAGCAGCTTGGGGACAAATAATTCACCCCTCCACTTT. Translation gives CASSLGTNNSPLHF. Together with reference TRBV5-1 and TRBJ1-6, the CDR3 gives the full variable domain: KAGVTQTPRYLIKTRGQQVTLSCSPISGHRSVSWYQQTPGQGLQFLFEYFSETQRNKGNFPGRFSGRQFSNSRSEMNVSTLELGDSALYLCASSLGTNNSPLHFGNGTRLTVT.

The V call is TRBV7-2, the J call TRBJ1-5; D not certain. Germline V gene sequence: CDR1 SGHTA, CDR2 FQGNSA. With 4 bases removed from V and 9 bases from J, the gap between germline ends came to 13 bases. The CDR3 sequence is 13 residues long. In DNA form, the CDR3 reads TGTGCCAGCAGCTCATTCCTCTCGGGGCCCCAGCATTTT. This encodes CASSSFLSGPQHF.

With respect to this clone: At one end the junction does not follow the germline gene, possibly because of a read error. J is TRBJ1-2 and V is TRBV3-1 (or the pseudogene TRBV3-2), with a weak D call TRBD1 (6 bases). The germline V gene has CDR1 LGHDT and CDR2 YNNKEL (reference sequence). The CDR3 is 13 amino acids. CDR3 loop: CASSQEGGDGYTF. In DNA, the CDR3 is TGTGCCAGCAGTCAAGAGGGGGGGGATGGCTACACCTTC.

The chain has TRBV9 and TRBJ2-3, with D maybe TRBD1 (5 bases). Germline V gene data show CDR1 as SGDLS and CDR2 as YYNGEE. With 0 bases removed from V and 6 bases from J, the gap between germline ends came to 11 bases. This CDR3 contains 14 residues. CDR3 sequence reads: CASSVAAGSDTQYF. CDR3 sequence (DNA): TGTGCCAGCAGCGTAGCCGCAGGGTCGGATACGCAGTATTTT.

In this sample, this clone turned up a few times. The chain uses TRBV11-2 and TRBJ1-1; unclear D gene. The CDR3 has 14 residues. Germline values: CDR1 SGHAT, CDR2 FQNNGV. The V and J ends lost 3 bases and 1 base respectively, with 9 bases between them. CDR3 residues: CASSLNSANTEAFF. CDR3 DNA: TGTGCCAGCAGCTTGAACAGTGCGAACACTGAAGCTTTCTTT.

The CDR3 coding sequence is TGTGCCAGCAGCTACCCCCGACAGTTGTATGGCTACACCTTC. Protein: CASSYPRQLYGYTF. The J gene is TRBJ1-2, the V gene TRBV11-2; perhaps TRBD1 as D (5 bases). Trimming pared 4 bases from V and 5 bases from J, leaving 14 bases between. The CDR3 runs 14 residues. From germline, CDR1 is SGHAT and CDR2 FQNNGV.

Note on this clone: The missing conserved phenylalanine or tryptophan at the end of this CDR3 makes a read error likely. No DNA is shown, since the ends of the CDR3 on it are uncertain; the CDR3 is the one TCRdb lists. The chain has TRBV21-1 and TRBJ2-7; the table's D call, TRBD1, has no DNA check behind it. TRBV21-1 is assigned pseudogene status. The CDR3 extends over 10 residues, inclusive of both ends. The CDR3 is CASSNQGGAS.

CDR3 sequence (DNA): TGCGCCAGCAGCTTGGGAGGGGGCATTGGAACTAATGAAAAACTGTTTTTT. Residues: CASSLGGGIGTNEKLFF. The V gene is TRBV5-1, the J gene TRBJ1-4; 7 bases fit TRBD1. J was trimmed by 1 base and V by 0 bases; bases with no gene match: 6. The CDR3 loop spans 17 amino acids. Germline-derived CDR1 and CDR2 are SGHRS and YFSETQ. Supplemented by reference TRBV5-1 and TRBJ1-4, the full variable domain reads KAGVTQTPRYLIKTRGQQVTLSCSPISGHRSVSWYQQTPGQGLQFLFEYFSETQRNKGNFPGRFSGRQFSNSRSEMNVSTLELGDSALYLCASSLGGGIGTNEKLFFGSGTQLSVL.